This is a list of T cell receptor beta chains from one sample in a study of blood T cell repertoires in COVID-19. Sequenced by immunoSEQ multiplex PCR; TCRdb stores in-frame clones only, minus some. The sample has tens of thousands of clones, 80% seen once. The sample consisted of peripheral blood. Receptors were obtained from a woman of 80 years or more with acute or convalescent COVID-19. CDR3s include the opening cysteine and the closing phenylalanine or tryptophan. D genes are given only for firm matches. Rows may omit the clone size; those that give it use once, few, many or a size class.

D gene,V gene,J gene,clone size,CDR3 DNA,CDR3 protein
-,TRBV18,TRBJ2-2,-,TGTGCCAGCTCACCGGTGCGAGGCGGCACCGGGGAGCTGTTTTTT,CASSPVRGGTGELFF
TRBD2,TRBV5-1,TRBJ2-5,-,TGCGCCAGCAGCCACGGGACTAGCGGGGGCCAAGAGACCCAGTACTTC,CASSHGTSGGQETQYF
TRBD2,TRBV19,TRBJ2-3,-,TGTGCCAGTAGTCTAGCGGGAGTGGATACGCAGTATTTT,CASSLAGVDTQYF
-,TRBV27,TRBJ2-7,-,TGTGCCAGCAGTTTATCGACAGGTGACTCCTACGAGCAGTACTTC,CASSLSTGDSYEQYF
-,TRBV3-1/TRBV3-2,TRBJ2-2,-,TGTGCCAGCAGCCAAGAATTGCGGAACACCGGGGAGCTGTTTTTT,CASSQELRNTGELFF
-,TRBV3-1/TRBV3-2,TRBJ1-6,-,TGTGCCAGCAGCCCAACTCGCGGGGGCTCCTATAATTCACCCCTCCACTTT,CASSPTRGGSYNSPLHF
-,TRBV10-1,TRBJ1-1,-,TGCGCCAGAGGGACACCCCCCTACAGGAACACTGAAGCTTTCTTT,CARGTPPYRNTEAFF
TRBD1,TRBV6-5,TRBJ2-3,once,TGTGCCAGCAGTCCCCCGGCAGGGGGCACGCAGTATTTT,CASSPPAGGTQYF
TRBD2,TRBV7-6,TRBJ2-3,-,TGTGCCAGCAGCCCGGCGGGCGGGAGGGTAGATACGCAGTATTTT,CASSPAGGRVDTQYF
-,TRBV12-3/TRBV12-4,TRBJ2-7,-,TGTGCCAGCAGTTTAGACACAGGGTACGAGCAGTACTTC,CASSLDTGYEQYF
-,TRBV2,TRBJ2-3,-,TGTGCCAGCAGTGCGATGTTTTCGGCAGATACGCAGTATTTT,CASSAMFSADTQYF
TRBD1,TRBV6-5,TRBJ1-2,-,TGTGCCAGCAGCCAGGGGGCCTATGGCTACACCTTC,CASSQGAYGYTF
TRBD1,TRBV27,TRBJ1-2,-,TGTGCCAGCAGTGCAGGGGGCGCAGATGGCTACACCTTC,CASSAGGADGYTF
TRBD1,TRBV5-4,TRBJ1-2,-,TGTGCCAGCAGCTTGGAAGGGCCAGGGGGCTATGGCTACACCTTC,CASSLEGPGGYGYTF
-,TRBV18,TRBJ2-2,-,TGTGCCAGCTCACGCGGGGGCGCGAACACCGGGGAGCTGTTTTTT,CASSRGGANTGELFF
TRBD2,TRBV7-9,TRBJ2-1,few,TGTGCCAGCAGCGAAACGGGACTAGCGGGGGGCAATGAGCAGTTCTTC,CASSETGLAGGNEQFF
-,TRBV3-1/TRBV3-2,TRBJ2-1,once,TGTGCCAGCAGCCAAGATGCGGCGGGGACCCTAAATGAGCAGTTCTTC,CASSQDAAGTLNEQFF
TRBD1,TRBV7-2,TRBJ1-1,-,TGTGCCAGCAGCTTAGCCGCCAGGGGGCAAACTGAAGCTTTCTTT,CASSLAARGQTEAFF
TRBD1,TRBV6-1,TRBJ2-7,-,TGTGCCAGCAGGGAACGAACCGGGACAGGGAGCCACGAGCAGTACTTC,CASRERTGTGSHEQYF
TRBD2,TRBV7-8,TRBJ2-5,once,TGTGCCAGCAGCTTAGGAGCGGGGGAGACCCAGTACTTC,CASSLGAGETQYF
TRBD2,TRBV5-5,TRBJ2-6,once,TGTGCCAGCAGCTTAGCGGGGGGGCCTGGGGCCAACGTCCTGACTTTC,CASSLAGGPGANVLTF
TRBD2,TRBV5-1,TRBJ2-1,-,TGCGCCAGCAGCTTGGGACTAGCTGCTGACAATGAGCAGTTCTTC,CASSLGLAADNEQFF
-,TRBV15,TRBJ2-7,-,TGTGCCACCAGCAGAGACAGTTACTACGAGCAGTACTTC,CATSRDSYYEQYF
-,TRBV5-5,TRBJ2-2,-,TGTGCCAGCAGCTCCAAGACAGGACTGAACACCGGGGAGCTGTTTTTT,CASSSKTGLNTGELFF
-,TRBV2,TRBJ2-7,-,TGTGCCAGCACAGGACAGCATAGCTCCTACGAGCAGTACTTC,CASTGQHSSYEQYF
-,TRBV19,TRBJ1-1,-,TGTGCCAGTCGAAGGAACCTTCGGGGGGGCACTGAAGCTTTCTTT,CASRRNLRGGTEAFF
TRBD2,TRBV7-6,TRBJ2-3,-,TGTGCCAGCAGTATACGCGGGACTAGCGGGAGGGCAGATACGCAGTATTTT,CASSIRGTSGRADTQYF
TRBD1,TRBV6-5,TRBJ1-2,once,TGTGCCAGCAGGGGACAGGGGGACTATGGCTACACCTTC,CASRGQGDYGYTF
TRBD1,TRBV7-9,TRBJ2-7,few,TGTGCCAGCAGCTTATGGGACAGGGACGACGAGCAGTACTTC,CASSLWDRDDEQYF
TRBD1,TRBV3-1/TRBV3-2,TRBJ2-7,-,TGTGCCAGCAGCCAGACAGGGGGCTTCTACGAGCAGTACTTC,CASSQTGGFYEQYF
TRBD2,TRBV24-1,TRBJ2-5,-,TGTGCCACCAGTGAAGCCGGGACTAGCGGCCTCCAAGAGACCCAGTACTTC,CATSEAGTSGLQETQYF
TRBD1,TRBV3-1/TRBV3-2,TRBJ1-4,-,TGTGCCAGCAGCCAACTAGACAGGGCTAATGAAAAACTGTTTTTT,CASSQLDRANEKLFF
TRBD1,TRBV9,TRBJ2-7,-,TGTGCCAGCAGCGTAGGACGGACAGGGCGTAGGTACGAGCAGTACTTC,CASSVGRTGRRYEQYF
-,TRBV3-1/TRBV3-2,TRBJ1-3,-,TGTGCCAGCAGCCATCGCCCGGGACACACAAACTCTGGAAACACCATATATTTT,CASSHRPGHTNSGNTIYF
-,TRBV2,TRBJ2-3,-,TGTGCCAGCAGTGAAGGAGCAGATACGCAGTATTTT,CASSEGADTQYF
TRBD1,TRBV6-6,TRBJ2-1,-,TGTGCCAGCAGTTACCACCCCAGGGGGCACAATGAGCAGTTCTTC,CASSYHPRGHNEQFF
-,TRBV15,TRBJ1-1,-,TGTGCCACCAGCAGAGATAATCCAGGGTCGGACACTGAAGCTTTCTTT,CATSRDNPGSDTEAFF
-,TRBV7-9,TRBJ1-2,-,TGTGCCAGCAGCGCCAGGTTAGCTAACTATGGCTACACCTTC,CASSARLANYGYTF
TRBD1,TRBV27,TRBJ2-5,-,TGTGCCAGCAGTCCCGGGACAGGCCAAAAGACCCAGTACTTC,CASSPGTGQKTQYF
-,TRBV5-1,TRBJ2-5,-,TGCGCCAGCAGCTTGGGGCAGATTCAAGAGACCCAGTACTTC,CASSLGQIQETQYF
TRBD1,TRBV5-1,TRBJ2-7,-,TGCGCCAGCTCTGGACAGGGACGTGGCGAGCAGTACTTC,CASSGQGRGEQYF
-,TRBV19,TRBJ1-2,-,TGTGCCAGTAGTATCCTAAGGGGGGGTAAGGATGGCTACACCTTC,CASSILRGGKDGYTF
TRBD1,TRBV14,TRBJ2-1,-,TGTGCCAGCAGCCGGGGGGGGACAGGGGTAAGCAATGAGCAGTTCTTC,CASSRGGTGVSNEQFF
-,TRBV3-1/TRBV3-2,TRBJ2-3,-,TGTGCCAGCAATCTCGGGAACAAAGGTACGCAGTATTTT,CASNLGNKGTQYF
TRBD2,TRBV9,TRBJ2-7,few,TGTGCCAGCAGCCCCCGGGGACTAGAAGATTCGGAGCAGTACTTC,CASSPRGLEDSEQYF
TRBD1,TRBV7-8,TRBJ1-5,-,TGTGCCAGCAGCAACACAGGGGGCCGGTTTCAGCCCCAGCATTTT,CASSNTGGRFQPQHF
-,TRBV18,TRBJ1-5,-,TGTGCCAGCTCACTACAGGATAGCAATCAGCCCCAGCATTTT,CASSLQDSNQPQHF
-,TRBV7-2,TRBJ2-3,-,TGTGCCAGCAGAGGAGGGGGGGCGTTGGTCACAGATACGCAGTATTTT,CASRGGGALVTDTQYF
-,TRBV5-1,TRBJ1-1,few,TGCGCCAGCAGCTCCCCGGGGATGAACACTGAAGCTTTCTTT,CASSSPGMNTEAFF
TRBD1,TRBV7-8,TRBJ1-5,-,TGTGCCAGCAGCCGGACAGGGAATCAGCCCCAGCATTTT,CASSRTGNQPQHF
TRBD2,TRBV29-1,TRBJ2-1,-,TGCAGCGGGCTAGCGGGGGGTTGGGATGAGCAGTTCTTC,CSGLAGGWDEQFF
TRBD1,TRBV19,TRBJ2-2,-,TGTGCCAGTAGTATGAGGACAGGGAACACCGGGGAGCTGTTTTTT,CASSMRTGNTGELFF